Following are 2 T cell receptor beta chains from one sample sequenced in a study of T-cell memory formation after mild COVID-19. TCRdb re-derived calls from the 5' RACE reads in MiXCR, one entry per CDR3 protein. The data contain approximately 180,000 distinct CDR3 sequences, 16% of them seen just once; the ten biggest clones take up approximately 2.2%. Sequencing input: PBMCs or a T cell subset sorted from them (not recorded which). Every receptor here comes from an adult woman who had mild COVID-19 (a few samples of this study predate the infection). Cell type and time point are not known.

This chain links TRBV7-3 with TRBJ1-1, with TRBD1 as a possible D gene (5 bases). The CDR3 has 15 amino acids. Germline V gene data show CDR1 as SGHTA and CDR2 as FQGTGA. Deletions cut 1 base from V and 1 base from J, with 10 bases between. Here the CDR3 reads CASSLRGETNTEAFF. In DNA form, the CDR3 reads TGTGCCAGCAGCTTAAGGGGGGAGACGAACACTGAAGCTTTCTTT.

This clonotype was recorded a few times. The chain is built from TRBV24-1 and TRBJ2-2; weak D call: TRBD2 (6 bases). This CDR3 has 15 residues. Germline V gene sequence: CDR1 KGHDR, CDR2 SFDVKD. Trimming removed 7 bases from V and 4 bases from J, with 15 bases in between. The CDR3 loop reads CATSVGSGGTGELFF. The DNA of the CDR3 is TGTGCCACCAGCGTCGGTAGCGGAGGCACCGGGGAGCTGTTTTTT.